The 12 T cell receptor beta chains below come from one sample, sequenced in a study of a mutant IDH1 vaccine in newly diagnosed glioma. Sample time point: baseline, week 1 (first vaccination visit). Treatment specified: pre-vaccination baseline after standard-of-care therapy. Method: immunoSEQ multiplex PCR; TCRdb's copy keeps in-frame clones and lacks some. The data show around 100,000 clones, almost 85% seen once. Here the sequenced sample was PBMCs, taken from a glioma patient treated with radiotherapy, temozolomide or both. Every receptor here comes from a man between 40 and 49 years old with glioma. Some clones in this sample may be carry-over from other donors' samples.

J is TRBJ1-5 and V is TRBV19; D possibly corresponds to TRBD1 (6 bases). V was trimmed by 1 base and J by 3 bases, leaving 13 bases between them. CDR1 and CDR2 from the germline V gene are LNHDA and SQIVND (reference sequence). This CDR3 comprises 16 residues. CDR3 protein: CASSIGSTGNNQPQHF. CDR3 bases: TGTGCCAGTAGTATAGGGTCGACAGGCAACAATCAGCCCCAGCATTTT.

J is TRBJ1-5 and V is TRBV6-5; D not certain. The V end was cut by 3 bases, the J end by 0 bases, with 3 bases between. CDR1 and CDR2 from the germline V gene are MNHEY and SVGAGI. This CDR3 comprises 13 residues. CDR3 in amino acids: CASSYNSNQPQHF. The CDR3 region has the DNA TGTGCCAGCAGTTATAATAGCAATCAGCCCCAGCATTTT.

The sample holds one count of this clone. The V and J genes are TRBV5-1 and TRBJ2-7; the match to TRBD2 covers 9 bases. This CDR3 comprises 15 residues. Looked up from germline, CDR1 is SGHRS and CDR2 is YFSETQ. J lost 3 bases, V lost 0 bases, and 4 bases had no gene match. The CDR3 here is CASSLGRGGGYEQYF. The CDR3 coding sequence is TGCGCCAGCAGCTTGGGGCGGGGGGGCGGCTACGAGCAGTACTTC.

This sequence joins TRBV5-1 and TRBJ1-6; the match to TRBD1 covers 7 bases. The CDR3 sequence is 16 residues long. The V gene's germline CDR1 is SGHRS and CDR2 YFSETQ. Germline trimming cut 4 bases from V and 8 bases from J; bases unmatched to any gene: 12. CDR3 sequence (DNA): TGCGCCAGCAGCAGCAGCGGGACAGCGAATTATTCACCCCTCCACTTT. Its protein is CASSSSGTANYSPLHF.

The count of this clone is one. The chain links TRBV15 to TRBJ2-1; maybe TRBD2 (5 bases). The germline V and J ends were trimmed by 2 bases and 8 bases, with 16 bases remaining between them. CDR3 size: 15 residues. CDR1 and CDR2 (germline): LNHNV, YYDKDF (reference sequence). The CDR3 DNA sequence: TGTGCCACCAGCAGAATCCTAGCAACCACCGATGAGCAGTTCTTC. It codes for CATSRILATTDEQFF. Based on the CDR3 plus reference TRBV15 and TRBJ2-1, the full variable domain is DAMVIQNPRYQVTQFGKPVTLSCSQTLNHNVMYWYQQKSSQAPKLLFHYYDKDFNNEADTPDNFQSRRPNTSFCFLDIRSPGLGDTAMYLCATSRILATTDEQFFGPGTRLTVL.

This chain uses TRBV5-1 with TRBJ1-4; possible D gene TRBD1, 5 bases. Germline-derived CDR1 and CDR2 are SGHRS and YFSETQ. The V gene lost 0 bases and the J gene lost 8 bases, with 14 bases spanning the gap. The CDR3 loop spans 15 amino acids. The CDR3 DNA reads TGCGCCAGCAGCTTGGCGGGCAGGGTCGGGGAAAAACTGTTTTTT. It specifies CASSLAGRVGEKLFF. Complete variable domain (other parts from reference TRBV5-1 and TRBJ1-4): KAGVTQTPRYLIKTRGQQVTLSCSPISGHRSVSWYQQTPGQGLQFLFEYFSETQRNKGNFPGRFSGRQFSNSRSEMNVSTLELGDSALYLCASSLAGRVGEKLFFGSGTQLSVL.

The chain couples TRBV11-2 to TRBJ1-1, with 12 bases matching TRBD1. This CDR3 comprises 16 residues. Germline V gene lookup returns CDR1 SGHAT and CDR2 FQNNGV. Trimming at V came to 10 bases and at J to 0 bases, leaving 9 bases not matched to a gene. Here the CDR3 DNA reads TGTGCCACCCGGCCCCGGGACAGGGGGCTGAACACTGAAGCTTTCTTT. Its protein is CATRPRDRGLNTEAFF.

The chain links TRBV25-1 to TRBJ1-5; no reliable D call. Germline values: CDR1 MGHDK, CDR2 SYGVNS. The V end was cut by 5 bases, the J end by 0 bases, with 8 bases between. The CDR3 is 14 amino acids. The CDR3 DNA sequence: TGTGCCAGCAGTCCACCTCGTAGCAATCAGCCCCAGCATTTT. Protein sequence: CASSPPRSNQPQHF.

The chain couples TRBV6-1 to TRBJ2-7; D possibly matches TRBD1 or TRBD2 (5 bases each). Trimming left V 4 bases short and J 5 bases short, with 15 bases between. This CDR3 contains 14 residues. Looked up from germline, CDR1 is MNHNS and CDR2 is SASEGT. The CDR3, as DNA: TGTGCCAGCAGTGCTGTTGGGGGTGTGAACGAGCAGTACTTC. Its protein product is CASSAVGGVNEQYF.

The chain carries TRBV27 and TRBJ2-2; D remains unclear. The V end lost 6 bases, the J end lost 7 bases, and 12 bases lay between the germline ends. Looked up from germline, CDR1 is MNHEY and CDR2 is SMNVEV (reference sequence). This CDR3 is 13 amino acids long. The DNA for the CDR3 is TGTGCCAGCAGCCCCCGGTCGGTCGGGGAGCTGTTTTTT. Translating gives CASSPRSVGELFF.

The chain combines TRBV7-8 with TRBJ2-7, with D perhaps TRBD1 (6 bases). Trimming pared 3 bases from V and 5 bases from J, leaving 14 bases between. The germline V gene has CDR1 SGHVS and CDR2 FQNEAQ. The CDR3 sequence is 14 residues long. The CDR3 nucleotides are TGTGCCAGCAGCTTCACAGGGACGAAGGACGAGCAGTACTTC. It yields the protein CASSFTGTKDEQYF. Full variable domain (rest looked up from reference TRBV7-8 and TRBJ2-7): GAGVSQSPRYKVAKRGQDVALRCDPISGHVSLFWYQQALGQGPEFLTYFQNEAQLDKSGLPSDRFFAERPEGSVSTLKIQRTQQEDSAVYLCASSFTGTKDEQYFGPGTRLTVT.

The DNA of the CDR3 is TGCAGGGGGGGACAGGGGCTTGAAGCTTTCTTT. It encodes CRGGQGLEAFF. The chain carries TRBV20-1 and TRBJ1-1, with 10 bases that match TRBD1. The CDR3 covers 11 residues. Germline V gene data show CDR1 as DFQATT and CDR2 as SNEGSKA (reference sequence).